This T cell receptor (beta chain) came from a study of blood T cell repertoires in COVID-19. Study at large: COVID-19 samples from acute and convalescent phases originated in the United States, Italy and Spain.

During active infection, Seattle patients enrolled and were then monitored through disease. Repertoires were generated with immunoSEQ multiplex PCR, while TCRdb's copy carries only in-frame clones and drops some. The sample has tens of thousands of clones, roughly four fifths seen once; the top ten hold approximately 2.1%. The CDR3 runs 18 residues. V gave up 0 bases and J gave up 0 bases, with 17 bases separating them. Germline assignment: CDR1 LNHDA and CDR2 SQIVND (reference sequence). The sequencing input was peripheral blood. The gene calls are TRBV19 and TRBJ1-1; no firm D call. This receptor was obtained from a man aged 65 to 79 with COVID-19, enrolled during active disease. The CDR3 region is CASSIDQNVALMNTEAFF. CDR3 sequence (DNA): TGTGCCAGTAGTATAGACCAGAACGTAGCTCTCATGAACACTGAAGCTTTCTTT.